The sequence of this T cell receptor (beta chain) was determined in a study of blood T cell repertoires in COVID-19 (dated by TCRdb to 2020 to 2021). Broadly, across the study: Samples from collaborators originated in the United States, Italy and Spain and spanned both the acute and convalescent phases of COVID-19. The material from the prospective study consisted of cDNA or gDNA derived from T cells, B-cell-depleted T cells, or PBMCs. Deeply sampled blood TCRbeta repertoires from subjects exposed to, actively infected with, or recovered from COVID-19 were included in the dataset. The repertoires were made available in a free public database intended to serve as a resource for research on the immune response to SARS-CoV-2. Samples came from the ongoing ImmuneRACE study (first 160 participants) plus 1,254 subjects from 6 global collaborators. A de-identified subject ID, COVID-19 status, age in years and sex were almost always included in the sample metadata. Where HLA class I and class II types were available, the types were taken from metadata supplied by the sample provider, not from assay-based typing.

About this clone itself: Which antigen it targets is not known. The sample holds no much larger clone one base away, and base qualities are not on file.

TCRbeta CDR3 regions were amplified from genomic DNA using the immunoSEQ Assay, a bias-controlled multiplex PCR. For the original study's pipeline: The number of nucleated cells in each sample was estimated by amplification of reference gene primers within the assay. To quantify the absolute abundance of each unique TCRbeta CDR3 rearrangement, sequence reads were collapsed and filtered. For each sample, productive Simpson clonality was calculated as the square root of Simpson's diversity index across productive rearrangements. Drawn from immuneACCESS, this table holds only the in-frame rearrangements with V and J called that TCRdb kept. Clones are partly lost; checked studies trace under half to an unresolved V gene and leave the rest unexplained. For V, J and clone size, that table is used; D and trimming come from the DNA. For this sample there are 250,000 to 350,000 clones; roughly 87% appear just once. Of the sample, roughly 2% falls within the top ten clones.

Samples from volunteer blood donors who had recovered from COVID-19 were contributed by a second Seattle source. Collaborating institutions collected whole blood in K2EDTA tubes following their own protocols. For TCRbeta analysis, collaborators shipped samples as frozen whole blood, isolated PBMCs, or DNA extracted from either of those sample types. Trimming accounts for 6 bases at V and 3 bases at J, while the number of junction bases matched to no gene is 4. The CDR3 holds 14 amino acids from the cysteine to the phenylalanine. Just the 42-base CDR3 DNA is kept, in frame starting at base 1. Via the germline V gene, CDR1 is MDHEN and CDR2 SYDVKM. Here is what the overall study found, with its caveats: Clinical and demographic metadata were provided uncurated, with the amount varying by source and participant.

This chain joins TRBV28 to TRBJ2-1; 8 middle bases align to TRBD2. Input material: peripheral blood. This receptor was obtained from a woman aged 50 to 65 who had recovered from COVID-19. The CDR3 in this case is CASRTSAIYNEQFF. The base sequence is TGTGCCAGCAGGACTAGCGCCATCTACAATGAGCAGTTCTTC. With the rest looked up from the reference TRBV28 and TRBJ2-1 genes rather than sequenced, the full variable domain is DVKVTQSSRYLVKRTGEKVFLECVQDMDHENMFWYRQDPGLGLRLIYFSYDVKMKEKGDIPEGYSVSREKKERFSLILESASTNQTSMYLCASRTSAIYNEQFFGPGTRLTVL.